The present entry profiles one TCR beta chain with its context. Its antigen is still unknown. This likely comes from a read error, as the CDR3 has no conserved phenylalanine or tryptophan at its end. The data originate from a study of Graves' ophthalmopathy and Graves' hyperthyroidism. Study observations and caveats: The model achieved 55% to 71% sensitivity and around 78% specificity for ophthalmopathy progression. Detected in blood as well were most expanded thyroid clonotypes with frequency above 0.001.

There are 13 residues in the CDR3. Trimming pared 10 bases from V and 4 bases from J, leaving 16 bases between. Exclusion covered patients with other autoimmune diseases or uncontrolled infections (as well as pregnancy or lactation). Researchers took RNA transcripts and amplified TCR beta CDR3 regions from them. Following a first-round RT-PCR that used HTBI primers, a second-round multiplex PCR was carried out. Each CDR3 protein gets one entry after TCRdb re-called the multiplex PCR reads with MiXCR. The sample has hundreds of thousands of distinct CDR3 sequences, around 21% seen once. The V gene is TRBV12-3 or TRBV12-4, the J gene TRBJ1-2, with unresolved D. The sequence came from a woman under 30 with stable Graves' hyperthyroidism. The sequenced material came from peripheral blood. The CDR3 sequence: CANSSGVLYGYTV. The CDR3 region has the DNA TGTGCCAACAGCTCCGGGGTACTCTATGGCTACACCGTC.